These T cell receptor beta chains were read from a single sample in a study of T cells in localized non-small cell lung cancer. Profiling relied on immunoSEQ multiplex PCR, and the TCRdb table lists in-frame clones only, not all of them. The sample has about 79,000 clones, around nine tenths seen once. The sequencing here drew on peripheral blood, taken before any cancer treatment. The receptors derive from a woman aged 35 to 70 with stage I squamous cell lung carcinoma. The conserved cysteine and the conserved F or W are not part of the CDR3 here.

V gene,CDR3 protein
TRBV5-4,ASSLAWGGDSPLH
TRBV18,ASSQGYHEQY
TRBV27,ASSPQDRVEGYT
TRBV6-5,ASTAGTGGEAQY
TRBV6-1,ASMLSGGIDEQF
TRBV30,AGQENEKLF
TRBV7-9,ASSFKSRDNTEAF
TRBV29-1,SVEPSRGGANEQF
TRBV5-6,ASSWFGQGGGYT
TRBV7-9,ASSSPRGGSYNEQF
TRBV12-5,ASALGQAVNSPLH
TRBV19,ASKSLDRDAGELF
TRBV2,ASRSRAVTNTEAF
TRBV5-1,ASSATRQGVEKLF
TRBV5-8,ASSRLNQPQH
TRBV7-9,ASSLLDEKLF
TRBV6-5,ASSWTGTGGQPQH
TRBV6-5,ASSYRDRETDTQY
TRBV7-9,ASSASGVRGYT
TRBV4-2,ASSQDGSITNEKLF
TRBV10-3,AISDTQGKYYGYT
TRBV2,ASSPGTEYRPQH
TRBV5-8,ASGRRDRGAGYT
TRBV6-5,ASSGTSWETQY
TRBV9,ASSTHDGETQY
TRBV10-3,AISLGRLTGELF
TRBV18,ASSPPTSGGAGRDTYEQY
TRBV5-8,ASSLGPRGYSNQPQH
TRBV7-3,ASSLTLQGVSANYGYT
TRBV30,AWSKSGGGRSYGYT
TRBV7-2,ASSLAGGNTDTQY
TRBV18,ASSPARGETQY
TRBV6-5,ASRETGGSYEQY